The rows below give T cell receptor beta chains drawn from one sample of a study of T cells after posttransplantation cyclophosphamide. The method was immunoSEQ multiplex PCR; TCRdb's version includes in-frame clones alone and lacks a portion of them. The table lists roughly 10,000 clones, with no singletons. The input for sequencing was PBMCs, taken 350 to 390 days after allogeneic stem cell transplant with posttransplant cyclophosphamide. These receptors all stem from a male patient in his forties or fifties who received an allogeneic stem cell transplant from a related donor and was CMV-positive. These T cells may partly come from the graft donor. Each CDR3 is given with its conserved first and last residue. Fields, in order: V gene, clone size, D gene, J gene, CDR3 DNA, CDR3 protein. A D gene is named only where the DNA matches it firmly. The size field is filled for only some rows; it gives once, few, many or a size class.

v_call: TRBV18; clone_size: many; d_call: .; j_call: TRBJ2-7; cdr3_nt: TGTGCCAGCTCAACTAATGGGGGCCCATCACACTACGAGCAGTACTTC; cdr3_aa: CASSTNGGPSHYEQYF
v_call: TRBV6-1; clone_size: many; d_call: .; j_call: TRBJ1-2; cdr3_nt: TGTGCCAGCAGTGAATCGGTAGTGCGTGGCTACACCTTC; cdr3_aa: CASSESVVRGYTF
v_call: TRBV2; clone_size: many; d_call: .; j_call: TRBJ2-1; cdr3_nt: TGTGCCAGCAGAGCGCTGATCTCCTACAATGAGCAGTTCTTC; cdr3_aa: CASRALISYNEQFF
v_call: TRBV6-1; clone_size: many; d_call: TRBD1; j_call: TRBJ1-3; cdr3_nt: TGTGCCAGCAGTGAAGCGACCTTACAGGGGACTGGGGGAAACACCATATATTTT; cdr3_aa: CASSEATLQGTGGNTIYF
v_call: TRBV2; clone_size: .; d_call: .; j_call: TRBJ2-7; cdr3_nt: TGTGCCAGCAAGGTGAGACTCAGTGACTACGAGCAGTACTTC; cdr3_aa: CASKVRLSDYEQYF
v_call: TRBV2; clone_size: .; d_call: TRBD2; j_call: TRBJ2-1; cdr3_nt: TGTGCCAGCAGGTCACTAGCGGGGAGTCACAATGAGCAGTTCTTC; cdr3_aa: CASRSLAGSHNEQFF
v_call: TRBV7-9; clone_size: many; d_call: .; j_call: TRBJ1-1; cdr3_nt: TGTGCCAGCAGCTCGACAGAAAGGTACACTGAAGCTTTCTTT; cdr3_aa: CASSSTERYTEAFF
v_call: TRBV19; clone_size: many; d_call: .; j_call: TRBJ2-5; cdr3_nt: TGTGCCAGTAGTATTGGCAGGGCAGAGACCCAGTACTTC; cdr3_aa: CASSIGRAETQYF
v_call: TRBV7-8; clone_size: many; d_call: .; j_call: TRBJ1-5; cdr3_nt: TGTGCCAGCAGCTTACCACGGACAGATTATAGCAATCAGCCCCAGCATTTT; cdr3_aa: CASSLPRTDYSNQPQHF
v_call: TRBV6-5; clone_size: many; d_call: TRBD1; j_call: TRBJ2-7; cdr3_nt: TGTGCCAGCAGTTACGAGGGGGCGGCATACTACGAGCAGTACTTC; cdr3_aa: CASSYEGAAYYEQYF
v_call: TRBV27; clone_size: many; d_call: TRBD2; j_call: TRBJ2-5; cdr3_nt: TGTGCCAGCAGTTTCCCTCGCGGGAGGAGACGAGAGACCCAGTACTTC; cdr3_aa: CASSFPRGRRRETQYF
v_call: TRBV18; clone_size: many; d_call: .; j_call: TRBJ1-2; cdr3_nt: TGTGCCAGCTCACCAGCACATGCTAACTATGGCTACACCTTC; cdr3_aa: CASSPAHANYGYTF
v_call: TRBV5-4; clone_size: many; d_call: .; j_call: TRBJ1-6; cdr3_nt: TGTGCCAGCAGCTCAGGGGATTCACCCCTCCACTTT; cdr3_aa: CASSSGDSPLHF
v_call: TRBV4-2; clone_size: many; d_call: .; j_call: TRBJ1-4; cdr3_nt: TGTGCCAGCAGCCAAGGTCATGGAGGACGGGGTGAAAAACTGTTTTTT; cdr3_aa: CASSQGHGGRGEKLFF
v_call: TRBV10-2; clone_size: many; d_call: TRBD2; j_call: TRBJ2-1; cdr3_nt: TGCGCCAGCAGTGCAGACCTAGCGGGTCACTCTGGGGATGCGCAGTTCTTC; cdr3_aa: CASSADLAGHSGDAQFF
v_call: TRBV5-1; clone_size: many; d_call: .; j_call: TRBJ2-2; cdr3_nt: TGCGCCAGCAGCTTGCTCTCCCCCAGCGGCGGGGAGCTGTTTTTT; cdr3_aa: CASSLLSPSGGELFF
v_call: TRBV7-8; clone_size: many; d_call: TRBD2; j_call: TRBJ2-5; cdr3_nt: TGTGCCAGCAGCCCGACTAGCGGGGAAGAGACCCAGTACTTC; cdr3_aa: CASSPTSGEETQYF
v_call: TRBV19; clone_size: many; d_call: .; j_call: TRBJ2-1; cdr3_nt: TGTGCCAGTAGTATGGGTGGGCGGGCAGCCACGAACAATGAGCAGTTCTTC; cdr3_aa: CASSMGGRAATNNEQFF
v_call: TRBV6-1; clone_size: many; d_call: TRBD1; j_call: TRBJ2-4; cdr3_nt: TGTGCCAGCAGTTTGACAGGGGGCATAGAAAACATTCAGTACTTC; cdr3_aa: CASSLTGGIENIQYF
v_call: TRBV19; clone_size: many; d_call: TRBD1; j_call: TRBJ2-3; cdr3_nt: TGTGCCAGTAGTGCGCCGGGACAGGGCACAGATACGCAGTATTTT; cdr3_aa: CASSAPGQGTDTQYF
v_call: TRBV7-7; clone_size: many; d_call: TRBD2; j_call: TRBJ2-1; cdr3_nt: TGTGCTAGCAGCTTAAGTGAGCGGGAGGGCTACAATGAGCAGTTCTTC; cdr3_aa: CASSLSEREGYNEQFF
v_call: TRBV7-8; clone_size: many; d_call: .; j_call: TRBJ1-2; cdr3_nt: TGTGCCAGCAGCCTCCCAGGCCGCGATTATGGCTACACCTTC; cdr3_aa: CASSLPGRDYGYTF
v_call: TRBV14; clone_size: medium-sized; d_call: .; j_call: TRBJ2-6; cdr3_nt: TGTGCCAGCTCGTCGGAGGGGGCCAACGTCCTGACTTTC; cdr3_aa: CASSSEGANVLTF
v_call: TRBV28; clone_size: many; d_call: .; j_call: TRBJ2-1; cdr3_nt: TGTGCCAGCAGCCATGGGGGGAGGGGGGTATTATGGGAGCAGTTCTTC; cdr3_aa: CASSHGGRGVLWEQFF
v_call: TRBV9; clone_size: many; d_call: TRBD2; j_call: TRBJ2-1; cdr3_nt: TGTGCCAGCAGCGGGGGACTAGCGGGGGATGAGCAGTTCTTC; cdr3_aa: CASSGGLAGDEQFF
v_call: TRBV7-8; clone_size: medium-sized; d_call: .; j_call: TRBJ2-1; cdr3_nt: TGTGCCAGCAGCCCAGGGGCGAGGTATGAGCAGTTCTTC; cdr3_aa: CASSPGARYEQFF
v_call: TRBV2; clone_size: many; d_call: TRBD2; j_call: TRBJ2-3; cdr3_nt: TGTGCCAGTTCGGGACTAAGGTCAGATACGCAGTATTTT; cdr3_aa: CASSGLRSDTQYF
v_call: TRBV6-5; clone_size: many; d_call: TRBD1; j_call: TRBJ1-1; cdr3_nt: TGTGCCAGCAGTCCCCCAGGGGGCACTGAAGCTTTCTTT; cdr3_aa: CASSPPGGTEAFF